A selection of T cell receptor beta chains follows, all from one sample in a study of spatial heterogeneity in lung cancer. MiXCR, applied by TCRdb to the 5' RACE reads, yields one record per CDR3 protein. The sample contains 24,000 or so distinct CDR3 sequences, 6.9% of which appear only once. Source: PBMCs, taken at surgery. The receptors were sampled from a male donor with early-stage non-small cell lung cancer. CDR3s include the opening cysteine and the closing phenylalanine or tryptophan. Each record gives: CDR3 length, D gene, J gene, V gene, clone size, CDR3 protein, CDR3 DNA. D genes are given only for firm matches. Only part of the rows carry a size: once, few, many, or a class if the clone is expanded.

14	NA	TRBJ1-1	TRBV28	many	CAITLTDRNTEAFF	TGTGCCATTACTTTGACAGATCGGAACACTGAAGCTTTCTTT
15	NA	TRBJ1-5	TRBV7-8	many	CASSLVNREDQPQHF	TGTGCCAGCAGCTTAGTGAACCGGGAAGATCAGCCCCAGCATTTT
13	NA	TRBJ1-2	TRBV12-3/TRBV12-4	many	CASTMSRVGGYTF	TGTGCCAGCACCATGAGTAGGGTTGGTGGCTACACCTTC
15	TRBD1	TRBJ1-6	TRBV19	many	CASRTPGQAYSPLHF	TGTGCCAGTAGGACCCCGGGACAGGCATATTCACCCCTCCACTTT
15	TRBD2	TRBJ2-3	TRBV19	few	CASSIGLAGGDTQYF	TGTGCCAGTAGTATCGGACTAGCGGGAGGGGATACGCAGTATTTT
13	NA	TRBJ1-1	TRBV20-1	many	CSTTYRLNTEAFF	TGCAGTACTACATACAGGCTGAACACTGAAGCTTTCTTT
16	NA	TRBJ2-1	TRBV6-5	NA	CASLRENGNPYNEQFF	TGTGCCAGCCTTCGAGAGAACGGGAACCCCTACAATGAGCAGTTCTTC
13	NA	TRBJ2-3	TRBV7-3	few	CASSLMGADTQYF	TGTGCCAGCAGCTTAATGGGGGCAGATACGCAGTATTTT
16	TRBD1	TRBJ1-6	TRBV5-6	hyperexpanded	CASSWDRELYNSPLHF	TGTGCCAGCAGCTGGGACAGGGAGCTCTATAATTCACCCCTCCACTTT
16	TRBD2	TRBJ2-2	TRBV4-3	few	CASSQVPSGSPGELFF	TGCGCCAGCAGCCAAGTCCCTAGCGGGAGTCCCGGGGAGCTGTTTTTT
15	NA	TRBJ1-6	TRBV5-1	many	CASSLDGNLNSPLHF	TGCGCCAGCAGCTTGGATGGAAACTTGAATTCACCCCTCCACTTT
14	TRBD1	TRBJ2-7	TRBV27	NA	CASSQLDRGLEQYF	TGTGCCAGCAGTCAATTGGACAGGGGCCTCGAGCAGTACTTC
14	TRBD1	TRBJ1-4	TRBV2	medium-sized	CASSGQGINEKLFF	TGTGCCAGCAGTGGACAGGGCATTAATGAAAAACTGTTTTTT
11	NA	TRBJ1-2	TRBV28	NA	CASSAELRYTF	TGTGCCAGCAGTGCTGAACTCCGATACACCTTC
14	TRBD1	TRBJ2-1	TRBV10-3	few	CAIMDRSSYNEQFF	TGTGCCATCATGGACAGGAGCTCCTACAATGAGCAGTTCTTC
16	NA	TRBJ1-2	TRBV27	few	CASSSLPGQDTYGYTF	TGTGCCAGCAGTTCCCTCCCCGGACAAGACACCTATGGCTACACCTTC
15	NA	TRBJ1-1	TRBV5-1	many	CASSFSGRMGTEAFF	TGCGCCAGCAGCTTTTCAGGGCGGATGGGGACTGAAGCTTTCTTT
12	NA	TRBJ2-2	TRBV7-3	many	CASSGNTGELFF	TGTGCCAGCAGCGGGAACACCGGGGAGCTGTTTTTT
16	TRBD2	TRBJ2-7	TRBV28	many	CASSFLGLAGGFEQYF	TGTGCCAGCAGTTTCCTCGGACTAGCGGGAGGTTTTGAGCAGTACTTC
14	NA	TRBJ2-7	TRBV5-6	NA	CASSLAPSDYEQYF	TGTGCCAGCAGCTTGGCCCCCTCGGACTACGAGCAGTACTTC
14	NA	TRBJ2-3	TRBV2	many	CASSDAGGADTQYF	TGTGCCAGCAGTGACGCTGGGGGCGCAGATACGCAGTATTTT
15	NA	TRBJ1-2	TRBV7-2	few	CASSPPEGVKYGYTF	TGTGCCAGCAGCCCTCCCGAGGGAGTAAAATATGGCTACACCTTC
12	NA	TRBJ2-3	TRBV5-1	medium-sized	CASRIVGDTQYF	TGCGCCAGCAGGATAGTCGGAGATACGCAGTATTTT
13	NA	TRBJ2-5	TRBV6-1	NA	CASSYTLKETQYF	TGTGCCAGCAGTTACACTTTAAAAGAGACCCAGTACTTC
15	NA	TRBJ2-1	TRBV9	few	CASSVEQGMKHEQFF	TGTGCCAGCAGCGTAGAACAGGGAATGAAGCATGAGCAGTTCTTC
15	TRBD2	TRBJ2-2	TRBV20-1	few	CSAYARREGTGELFF	TGCAGTGCCTACGCACGGCGGGAGGGCACCGGGGAGCTGTTTTTT
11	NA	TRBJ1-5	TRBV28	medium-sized	CASNGNQPQHF	TGTGCCAGCAACGGCAATCAGCCCCAGCATTTT
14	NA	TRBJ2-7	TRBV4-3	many	CASSQDSLSYEQYF	TGCGCCAGCAGCCAAGATTCGCTTTCCTACGAGCAGTACTTC
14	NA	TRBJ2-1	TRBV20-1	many	CSAGDWTYSLQQFF	TGCAGTGCTGGGGATTGGACGTACTCCCTCCAGCAGTTCTTC
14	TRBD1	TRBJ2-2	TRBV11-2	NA	CASSVDRGRGELLF	TGTGCCAGCAGCGTTGACAGGGGTCGCGGGGAGCTGCTTTTT
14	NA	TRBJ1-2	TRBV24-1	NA	CATSDLTTNYGYTF	TGTGCCACCAGTGATTTAACGACTAACTATGGCTACACCTTC
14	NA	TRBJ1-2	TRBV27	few	CASSPPTPAGGYTF	TGTGCCAGCAGTCCACCGACTCCCGCCGGTGGCTACACCTTC
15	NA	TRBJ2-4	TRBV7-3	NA	CASSLTPGVQNIQYF	TGTGCCAGCAGCTTAACGCCCGGTGTCCAAAACATTCAGTACTTC
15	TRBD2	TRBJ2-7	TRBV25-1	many	CASSGGTSGSPEQYF	TGTGCCAGCAGTGGAGGGACTAGCGGGAGTCCCGAGCAGTACTTC
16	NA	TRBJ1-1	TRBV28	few	CASSLTGAPGNTEAFF	TGTGCCAGCAGTTTAACCGGGGCTCCGGGGAACACTGAAGCTTTCTTT
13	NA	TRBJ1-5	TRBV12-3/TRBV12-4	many	CASSLRVNQPQHF	TGTGCCAGCAGTTTGCGAGTTAATCAGCCCCAGCATTTT
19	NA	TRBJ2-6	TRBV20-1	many	CSASRLGPSGSSGANVLTF	TGCAGTGCTAGCCGGTTGGGGCCCTCCGGGAGCTCTGGGGCCAACGTCCTGACTTTC
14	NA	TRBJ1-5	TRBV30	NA	CAWSVGGSNQPQHF	TGTGCCTGGAGTGTAGGGGGAAGCAATCAGCCCCAGCATTTT
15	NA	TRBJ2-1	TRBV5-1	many	CASSLDGDLSNEQFF	TGCGCCAGCAGCTTAGATGGGGATTTGTCCAATGAGCAGTTCTTC
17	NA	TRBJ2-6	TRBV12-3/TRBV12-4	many	CASSSGNRLSGANVLTF	TGTGCCAGCAGTTCCGGGAACCGACTCTCTGGGGCCAACGTCCTGACTTTC
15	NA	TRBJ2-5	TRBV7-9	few	CASSLVRGPMETQYF	TGTGCCAGCAGCTTAGTTCGGGGGCCCATGGAGACCCAGTACTTC
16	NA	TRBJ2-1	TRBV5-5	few	CASSLGRGTTRNEQFF	TGTGCCAGCAGCTTGGGCCGGGGGACCACGAGGAATGAGCAGTTCTTC
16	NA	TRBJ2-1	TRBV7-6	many	CASSRTSAGSYNEQFF	TGTGCCAGCAGCAGGACTTCAGCGGGCTCCTACAATGAGCAGTTCTTC